This T cell receptor (beta chain) was found in a study of shared clonotypes between healthy human individuals. The study, taken as a whole, reports: A limitation of the genetic and exposure-history diversity represented arose from few donors.

The assay was carried out at the deep level. Here immunoSEQ multiplex PCR was the method, and the copy in TCRdb shows in-frame clones only, minus some. The table lists about 600,000 clones, 70% to 80% of them singletons, with more than 10% in the top ten. This clone was observed a few times. Antigen specificity is unknown. The CDR3 is 15 amino acids. The germline V and J ends were trimmed by 1 base and 2 bases, with 11 bases remaining between them. Germline loops: CDR1 GTSNPN, CDR2 SVGIG (reference sequence). J is TRBJ2-2 and V is TRBV30, with D possibly matching TRBD1 (6 bases). The receptor was isolated from a woman between 40 and 55 years old in good health. Some clones in this sample may be carry-over from other donors' samples. Sequenced material: PBMCs. CDR3 sequence: CAWSGGTSNTGELFF. The CDR3 DNA reads TGTGCCTGGAGTGGTGGGACATCTAACACCGGGGAGCTGTTTTTT.